This TCR beta chain is drawn from a study of OX40 agonist ivuxolimab in advanced cancers. TCRdb's copy holds only in-frame clones and misses some; the assay was immunoSEQ multiplex PCR. This sample carries around 55,000 clones, under 85% of them seen once, and the ten largest clones take roughly 6.5%. General observations from the study: A proportion of nonresponders additionally exhibited low normalized T-cell clonal expansion.

To note about this clone: Its antigen is not identified.

Sequenced here: CD4+ or CD8+ T cells sorted from blood, sampled in a trial of the OX40 agonist ivuxolimab. The sequence derives from an adult with an advanced solid tumor such as melanoma, head and neck, liver or kidney cancer.

For the CDR3, the DNA is TGCAGCGTTGACCCCGGGACAGGGTCCGCAGATACGCAGTATTTT. This gives the protein CSVDPGTGSADTQYF. This chain uses TRBV29-1 with TRBJ2-3, with 9 bases aligning to TRBD1. The germline V gene encodes CDR1 SQVTM and CDR2 ANQGSEA. This CDR3 spans 15 amino acids. V was pared by 3 bases and J by 4 bases, with 8 bases of the junction left unmatched.